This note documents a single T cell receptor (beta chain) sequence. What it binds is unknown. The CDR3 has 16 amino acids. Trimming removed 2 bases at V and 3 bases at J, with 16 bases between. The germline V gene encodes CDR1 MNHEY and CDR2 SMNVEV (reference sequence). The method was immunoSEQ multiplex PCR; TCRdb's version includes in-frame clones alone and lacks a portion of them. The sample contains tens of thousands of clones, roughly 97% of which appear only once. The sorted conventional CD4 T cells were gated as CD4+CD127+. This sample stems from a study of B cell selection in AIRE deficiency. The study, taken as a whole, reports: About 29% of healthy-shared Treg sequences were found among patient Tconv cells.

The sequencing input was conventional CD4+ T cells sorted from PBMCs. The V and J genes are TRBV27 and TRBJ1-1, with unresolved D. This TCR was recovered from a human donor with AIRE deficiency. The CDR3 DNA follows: TGTGCCAGCAGTTTACGACGGGAGCTCATCGACACTGAAGCTTTCTTT. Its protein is CASSLRRELIDTEAFF.